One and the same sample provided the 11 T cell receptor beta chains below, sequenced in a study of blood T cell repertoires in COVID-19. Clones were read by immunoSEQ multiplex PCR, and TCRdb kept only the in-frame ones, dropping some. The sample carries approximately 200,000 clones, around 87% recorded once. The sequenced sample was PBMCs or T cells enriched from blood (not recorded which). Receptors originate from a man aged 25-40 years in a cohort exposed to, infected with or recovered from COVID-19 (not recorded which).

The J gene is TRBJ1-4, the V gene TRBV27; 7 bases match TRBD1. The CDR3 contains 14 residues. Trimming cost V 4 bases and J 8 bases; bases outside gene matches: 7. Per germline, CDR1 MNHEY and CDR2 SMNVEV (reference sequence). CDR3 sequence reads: CASSSWTGPEKLFF. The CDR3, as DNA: TGTGCCAGCAGTTCGTGGACAGGACCGGAAAAACTGTTTTTT.

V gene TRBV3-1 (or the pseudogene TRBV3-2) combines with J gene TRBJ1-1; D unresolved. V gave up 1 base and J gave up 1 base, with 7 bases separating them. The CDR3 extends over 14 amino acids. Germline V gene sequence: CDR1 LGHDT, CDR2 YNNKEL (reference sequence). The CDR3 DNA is TGTGCCAGCAGCCAAGCACGGAGGAACACTGAAGCTTTCTTT. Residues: CASSQARRNTEAFF.

In DNA form, the CDR3 reads TGTGCCAGCAGCTTAGAACAGCTTCAGCCCCAGCATTTT. This gives the protein CASSLEQLQPQHF. V and J are TRBV11-2 and TRBJ1-5, with no clear D. The CDR3 loop spans 13 amino acids. V was shortened by 0 bases and J by 6 bases, with 6 bases between the two germline ends. CDR1 is SGHAT, CDR2 FQNNGV, per germline.

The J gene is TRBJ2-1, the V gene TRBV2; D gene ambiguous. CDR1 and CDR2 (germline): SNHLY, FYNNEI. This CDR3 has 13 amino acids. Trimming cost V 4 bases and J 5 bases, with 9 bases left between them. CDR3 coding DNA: TGTGCCAGCAGTGTCTATAGCAACAATGAGCAGTTCTTC. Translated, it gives CASSVYSNNEQFF.

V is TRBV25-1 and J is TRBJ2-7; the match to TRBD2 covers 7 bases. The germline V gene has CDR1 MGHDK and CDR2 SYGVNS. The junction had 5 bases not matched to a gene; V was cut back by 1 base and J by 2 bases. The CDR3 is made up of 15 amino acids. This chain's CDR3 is CASSELGGRAYEQYF. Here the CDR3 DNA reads TGTGCCAGCAGTGAATTAGGTGGGAGGGCCTACGAGCAGTACTTC.

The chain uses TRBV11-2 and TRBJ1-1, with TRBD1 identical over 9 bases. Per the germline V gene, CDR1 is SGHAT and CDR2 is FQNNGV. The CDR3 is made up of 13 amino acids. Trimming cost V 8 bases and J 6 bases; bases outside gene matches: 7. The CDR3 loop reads CASSDRGTAEAFF. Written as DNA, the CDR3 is TGTGCCAGCTCAGACAGGGGGACCGCTGAAGCTTTCTTT. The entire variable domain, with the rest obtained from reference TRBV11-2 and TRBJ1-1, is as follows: EAGVAQSPRYKIIEKRQSVAFWCNPISGHATLYWYQQILGQGPKLLIQFQNNGVVDDSQLPKDRFSAERLKGVDSTLKIQPAKLEDSAVYLCASSDRGTAEAFFGQGTRLTVV.

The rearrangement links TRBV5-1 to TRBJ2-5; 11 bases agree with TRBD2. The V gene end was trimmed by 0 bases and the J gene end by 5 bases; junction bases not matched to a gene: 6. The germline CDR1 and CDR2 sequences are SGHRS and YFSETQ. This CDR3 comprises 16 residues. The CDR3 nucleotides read TGCGCCAGCAGCTTGGCCCTAGCGGGAGGTGGGGAGACCCAGTACTTC. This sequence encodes CASSLALAGGGETQYF.

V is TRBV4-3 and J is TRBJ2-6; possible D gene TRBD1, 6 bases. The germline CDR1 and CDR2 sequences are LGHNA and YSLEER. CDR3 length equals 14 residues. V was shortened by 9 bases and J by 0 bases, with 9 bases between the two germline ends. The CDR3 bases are TGCGCCAGTCGGGACAACTCTGGGGCCAACGTCCTGACTTTC. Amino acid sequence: CASRDNSGANVLTF.

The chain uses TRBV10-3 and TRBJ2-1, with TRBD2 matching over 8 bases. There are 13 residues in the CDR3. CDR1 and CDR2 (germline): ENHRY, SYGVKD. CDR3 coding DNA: TGTGCTATTCGAGCGGGAGAAGGGGATGAGCAGTTCTTC. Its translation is CAIRAGEGDEQFF.

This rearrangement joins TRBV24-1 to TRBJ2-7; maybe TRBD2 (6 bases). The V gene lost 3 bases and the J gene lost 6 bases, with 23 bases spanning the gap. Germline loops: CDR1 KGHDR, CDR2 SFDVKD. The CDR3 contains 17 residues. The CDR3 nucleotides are TGTGCCACCAGTGATCCTACCGGCGGGACCCGCCTTGCCGAGCAGTACTTC. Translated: CATSDPTGGTRLAEQYF.

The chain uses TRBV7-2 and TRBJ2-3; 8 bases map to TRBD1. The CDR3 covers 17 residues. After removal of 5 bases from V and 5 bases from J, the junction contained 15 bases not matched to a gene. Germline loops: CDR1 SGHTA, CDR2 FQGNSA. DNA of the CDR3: TGTGCCAGCAGCGCTAGACCAATAGGACAGGGAAGAGATACGCAGTATTTT. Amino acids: CASSARPIGQGRDTQYF. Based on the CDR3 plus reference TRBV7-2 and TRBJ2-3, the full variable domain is GAGVSQSPSNKVTEKGKDVELRCDPISGHTALYWYRQSLGQGLEFLIYFQGNSAPDKSGLPSDRFSAERTGGSVSTLTIQRTQQEDSAVYLCASSARPIGQGRDTQYFGPGTRLTVL.